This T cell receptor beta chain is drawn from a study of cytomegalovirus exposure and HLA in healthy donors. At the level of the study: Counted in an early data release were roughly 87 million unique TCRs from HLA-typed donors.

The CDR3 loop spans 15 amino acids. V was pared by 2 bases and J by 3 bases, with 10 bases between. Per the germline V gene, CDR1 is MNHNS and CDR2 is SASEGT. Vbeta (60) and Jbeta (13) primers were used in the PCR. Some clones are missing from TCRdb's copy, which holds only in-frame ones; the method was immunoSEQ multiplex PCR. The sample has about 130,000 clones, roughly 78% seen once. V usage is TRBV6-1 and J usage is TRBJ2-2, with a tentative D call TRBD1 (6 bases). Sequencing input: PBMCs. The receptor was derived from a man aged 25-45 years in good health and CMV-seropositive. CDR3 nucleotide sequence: TGTGCCAGCAGTGAACGGTCAGGGGACACCGGGGAGCTGTTTTTT. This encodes CASSERSGDTGELFF.